These 18 T cell receptor beta chains came from one sample sequenced in a study of response to subunit inactivated influenza vaccine. One entry per CDR3 protein, called by TCRdb with MiXCR from the RT-PCR reads. The sample includes about 520,000 distinct CDR3 sequences, 6% to 9% of them seen just once. The sample in question was PBMCs from blood, obtained roughly 24 months after vaccination. The source of these receptors is a man between 50 and 69 years old who received an inactivated influenza vaccine.

This clonotype was observed at least ten times. The V gene is TRBV27, the J gene TRBJ2-7; 8 nucleotides align to TRBD2. With V trimmed by 0 bases and J by 2 bases, 6 bases remained unmatched. The germline CDR1 and CDR2 sequences are MNHEY and SMNVEV (reference sequence). The CDR3 runs to 16 residues. CDR3 region: CASSLSAPGGAYEQYF. For the CDR3, the DNA is TGTGCCAGCAGTTTATCGGCCCCGGGGGGGGCCTACGAGCAGTACTTC.

In this sample, this clonotype turned up many times. Germline is not matched at one junction end, which may reflect a read error. The chain combines TRBV5-1 with TRBJ2-1, with TRBD1 identical over 7 bases. Germline lookup yields CDR1 SGHRS and CDR2 YFSETQ. The CDR3 covers 15 residues. The CDR3 sequence is CASSLGGGSYNEQFF. CDR3 DNA: TGTGCCAGCAGTTTAGGGGGCGGGTCCTACAATGAGCAGTTCTTC.

This clonotype showed up just a few times. CDR3 protein: CASSLGQGTGGELFF. In DNA form, the CDR3 reads TGCGCCAGCAGCTTGGGACAGGGGACAGGCGGGGAGCTGTTTTTT. The rearrangement joins TRBV5-1 to TRBJ2-2, with 8 bases matching TRBD1. CDR3 length: 15 residues. CDR1 and CDR2 (germline): SGHRS, YFSETQ. Trimming took 0 bases from V and 7 from J; bases not matched to a gene: 5. Combining the CDR3 with reference TRBV5-1 and TRBJ2-2 gives the whole variable domain KAGVTQTPRYLIKTRGQQVTLSCSPISGHRSVSWYQQTPGQGLQFLFEYFSETQRNKGNFPGRFSGRQFSNSRSEMNVSTLELGDSALYLCASSLGQGTGGELFFGEGSRLTVL.

This clonotype was counted only a few times. The V and J genes are TRBV7-8 and TRBJ2-7; the D is unclear. V was pared by 5 bases and J by 5 bases, with 22 bases between. In germline, CDR1 is SGHVS, CDR2 FQNEAQ. The CDR3 loop spans 16 amino acids. The CDR3 DNA follows: TGTGCCAGCAGCCAGTACGGATTCCCTAAAGGTGACGAGCAGTACTTC. It codes for CASSQYGFPKGDEQYF.

This clonotype was seen more than once but under ten times. The chain joins TRBV15 to TRBJ2-2; 8 bases match TRBD1. CDR1 LNHNV and CDR2 YYDKDF come from the germline V gene (reference sequence). The CDR3 contains 15 residues. With V trimmed by 4 bases and J by 2 bases, 3 bases remained unmatched. The CDR3 coding sequence is TGTGCCACCAGCAAAGGACAGGGCAACACCGGGGAGCTGTTTTTT. Translating gives CATSKGQGNTGELFF.

A few counts support this clonotype. J is TRBJ2-7 and V is TRBV21-1; no DNA check was done on the table's D call, TRBD2. TRBV21-1 is annotated as a pseudogene. CDR3 size: 18 residues. CDR3 residues: CASSKDGASGEFPYEQYF. The CDR3 nucleotides are TGTGCCAGCAGCAAAGACGGGGCTAGCGGGGAATTCCCCTACGAGCAGTACTTC.

There are a few counts of this clonotype. V and J are TRBV24-1 and TRBJ2-7, with 7 positions matching TRBD2. The CDR3 spans 16 residues. CDR1 and CDR2 (germline): KGHDR, SFDVKD. Trimming cost V 2 bases and J 3 bases; bases outside gene matches: 9. The CDR3 DNA reads as TGTGCCACCAGTGATTCCACCGGACTAGGGGTCTACGAGCAGTACTTC. Its protein is CATSDSTGLGVYEQYF.

The chain links TRBV12-3 or TRBV12-4 to TRBJ2-1; D tentatively fits TRBD1 or TRBD2 (6 bases each). CDR3 length: 13 residues. Trimming shortened V by 5 bases and J by 9 bases, and 14 bases separated the two germline ends. The CDR3 nucleotides read TGTGCCAGCAGTCCCGGGGGCCGGGGTGAGCAGTTCTTC. This codes for CASSPGGRGEQFF.

This clonotype was recorded a few times. V is TRBV27 and J is TRBJ2-1, with 9 bases lining up with TRBD1. J lost 5 bases, V lost 3 bases, and 2 bases had no gene match. The CDR3 is 14 amino acids. In germline, CDR1 is MNHEY, CDR2 SMNVEV (reference sequence). The CDR3 region is CASSLDRGHNEQFF. In DNA, the CDR3 is TGTGCCAGCAGTTTGGACAGGGGCCACAATGAGCAGTTCTTC.

This rearrangement joins TRBV24-1 to TRBJ1-1, with D perhaps matching TRBD1 (5 bases). Germline V gene lookup returns CDR1 KGHDR and CDR2 SFDVKD. V lost 4 bases to trimming and J lost 4 bases, with 12 bases between them. This CDR3 region has 14 residues. The CDR3 nucleotides are TGTGCCACCAGTGACAACGGGAGGGGCACTGAAGCTTTCTTT. Its translation: CATSDNGRGTEAFF.

As for this clonotype: Sequence at one end of the junction differs from germline and may be a read error. The chain couples TRBV7-7 to TRBJ2-3, with D perhaps matching TRBD1 (6 bases). The CDR3 covers 15 residues. Germline values: CDR1 SSHAT, CDR2 FNYEAQ (reference sequence). CDR3 bases: TGTGCTAGCAGCTTAGGGGGTCCCGGCACAGATACGCAGTATTTT. Its translation: CASSLGGPGTDTQYF.

This clonotype was detected only a few times. The chain has TRBV20-1 and TRBJ2-5; TRBD2 aligns across 9 bases. CDR1 and CDR2 from the germline V gene are DFQATT and SNEGSKA (reference sequence). The CDR3 loop spans 16 amino acids. Trimming cost V 6 bases and J 2 bases; bases outside gene matches: 13. Written as DNA, the CDR3 is TGCAGTGCAACGGACCCCGGGACTAGCAGACAAGAGACCCAGTACTTC. Its protein product is CSATDPGTSRQETQYF.

This clonotype was picked up a small number of times. The V call is TRBV7-2, the J call TRBJ2-3, with 10 bases that match TRBD2. There are 17 residues in the CDR3. Germline V gene sequence: CDR1 SGHTA, CDR2 FQGNSA. The V gene end was trimmed by 2 bases and the J gene end by 5 bases; junction bases not matched to a gene: 10. The chain's CDR3 is CASSLTGPAGGRDTQYF. Written as DNA, the CDR3 is TGTGCCAGCAGCTTAACAGGTCCAGCGGGGGGGCGAGATACGCAGTATTTT.

There are a few counts of this clonotype. V is TRBV20-1 and J is TRBJ2-5; 10 bases map to TRBD2. The V and J ends lost 2 bases and 7 bases, in that order; junction bases with no gene match: 4. This CDR3 has 13 amino acids. The V gene's germline CDR1 is DFQATT and CDR2 SNEGSKA (reference sequence). The CDR3 DNA follows: TGCAGTGCTAGACTAGCGGGAGTCGTGACCCAGTACTTC. Translated: CSARLAGVVTQYF.

This clonotype was found a few times. V is TRBV11-2 and J is TRBJ1-1; 7 bases line up with TRBD1. Per germline, CDR1 SGHAT and CDR2 FQNNGV. The CDR3 is 13 amino acids. Losses at the gene ends were 6 bases for V and 3 bases for J; bases not matched to a gene: 4. The CDR3 bases are TGTGCCAGCAGGGGACAGAGATACACTGAAGCTTTCTTT. This encodes CASRGQRYTEAFF.

This clonotype was seen many times. This chain uses TRBV10-3 with TRBJ2-3; 16 bases are a match to TRBD2. CDR1 is ENHRY, CDR2 SYGVKD, per germline. V lost 7 bases, J lost 3 bases, and 4 bases stayed unmatched. This CDR3 region has 16 residues. DNA of the CDR3: TGTGCCATCAAAGGGACTAGCGGGGGGGCTACAGATACGCAGTATTTT. Amino acid sequence: CAIKGTSGGATDTQYF.

In its sample, this clonotype was seen many times. The chain couples TRBV5-6 to TRBJ1-3; no definite D call. Germline V lookup: CDR1 SGHDT, CDR2 YYEEEE. V was shortened by 1 base and J by 2 bases, with 1 base between the two germline ends. This CDR3 has 12 residues. The CDR3: CASSLTGNTIYF. The CDR3 DNA reads as TGTGCCAGCAGCTTGACTGGAAACACCATATATTTT.

V gene TRBV5-8 combines with J gene TRBJ2-2, with D hard to call. The germline CDR1 and CDR2 sequences are SGHTS and YDEGEE. The CDR3 loop spans 14 amino acids. Trimming shortened V by 3 bases and J by 3 bases, and 9 bases separated the two germline ends. CDR3: CASSSVGDTGELFF. For the CDR3, the DNA is TGTGCCAGCAGCTCGGTTGGCGACACCGGGGAGCTGTTTTTT.